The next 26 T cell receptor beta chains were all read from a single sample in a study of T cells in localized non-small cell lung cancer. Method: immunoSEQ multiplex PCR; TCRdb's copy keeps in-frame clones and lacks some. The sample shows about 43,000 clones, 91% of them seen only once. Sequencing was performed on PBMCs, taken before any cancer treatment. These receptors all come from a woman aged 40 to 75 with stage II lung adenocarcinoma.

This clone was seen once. The DNA for the CDR3 is TGTGCCAGCAGTTTCGCTGGGGGTAGTTACAATGAGCAGTTCTTC. It encodes CASSFAGGSYNEQFF. This chain joins TRBV28 and TRBJ2-1; either TRBD1 or TRBD2 may supply D (5 bases each). Germline V gives CDR1 MDHEN, CDR2 SYDVKM. This CDR3 has 15 residues. Trimming took off 3 bases at V and 4 bases at J, with 13 bases between the two ends.

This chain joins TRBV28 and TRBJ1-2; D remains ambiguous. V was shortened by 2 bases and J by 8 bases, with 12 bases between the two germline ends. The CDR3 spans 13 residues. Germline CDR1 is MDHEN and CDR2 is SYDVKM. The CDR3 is CASSLGSTLGYTF. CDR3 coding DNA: TGTGCCAGCAGTTTAGGCTCTACTCTGGGCTACACCTTC.

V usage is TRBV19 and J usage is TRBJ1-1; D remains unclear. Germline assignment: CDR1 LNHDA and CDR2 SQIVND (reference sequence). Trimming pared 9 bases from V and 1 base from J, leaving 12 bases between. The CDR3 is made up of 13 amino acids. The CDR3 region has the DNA TGTGCCAGCCTCCCGAACAGGAACACTGAAGCTTTCTTT. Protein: CASLPNRNTEAFF.

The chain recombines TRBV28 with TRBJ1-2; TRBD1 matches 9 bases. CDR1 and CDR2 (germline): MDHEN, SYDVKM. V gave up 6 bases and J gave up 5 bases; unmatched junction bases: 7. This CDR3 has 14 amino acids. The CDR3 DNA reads TGTGCCAGCAGCATAGGGACAGGGCAATATGGCTACACCTTC. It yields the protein CASSIGTGQYGYTF.

The CDR3 DNA is TGTGCCAGCAGTGATGGTCCAGGGCCCTACGAGCAGTACTTC. This translates into CASSDGPGPYEQYF. The genes are TRBV25-1 and TRBJ2-7; D may be TRBD1 (5 bases). Germline V lookup: CDR1 MGHDK, CDR2 SYGVNS. The CDR3 loop spans 14 amino acids. The ends were cut back, 3 bases at V and 2 bases at J, with 11 bases in the middle.

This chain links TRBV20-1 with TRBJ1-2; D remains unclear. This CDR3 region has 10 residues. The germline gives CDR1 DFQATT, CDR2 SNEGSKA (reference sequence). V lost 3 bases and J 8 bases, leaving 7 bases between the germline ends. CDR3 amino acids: CSASGRGYTF. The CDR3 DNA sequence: TGCAGTGCTAGTGGCCGCGGCTACACCTTC.

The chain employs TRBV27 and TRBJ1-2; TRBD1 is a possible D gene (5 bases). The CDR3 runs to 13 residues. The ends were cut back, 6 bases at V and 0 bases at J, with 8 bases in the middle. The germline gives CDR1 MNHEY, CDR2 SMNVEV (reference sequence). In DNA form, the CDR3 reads TGTGCCAGCAGGGGGGGGGCTAACTATGGCTACACCTTC. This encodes CASRGGANYGYTF.

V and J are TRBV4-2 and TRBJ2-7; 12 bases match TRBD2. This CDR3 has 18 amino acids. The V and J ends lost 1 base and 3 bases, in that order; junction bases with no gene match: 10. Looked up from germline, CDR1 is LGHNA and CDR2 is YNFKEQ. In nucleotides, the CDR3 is TGTGCCAGCAGCCAAGTCACGCTAGCGGGGGGGGGCATCTACGAGCAGTACTTC. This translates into CASSQVTLAGGGIYEQYF.

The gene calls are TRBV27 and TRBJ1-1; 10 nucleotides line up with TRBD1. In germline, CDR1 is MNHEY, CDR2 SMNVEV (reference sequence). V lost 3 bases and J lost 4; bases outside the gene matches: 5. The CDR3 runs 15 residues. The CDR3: CASSLWGQGSTEAFF. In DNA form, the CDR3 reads TGTGCCAGCAGTTTGTGGGGACAGGGGAGCACTGAAGCTTTCTTT.

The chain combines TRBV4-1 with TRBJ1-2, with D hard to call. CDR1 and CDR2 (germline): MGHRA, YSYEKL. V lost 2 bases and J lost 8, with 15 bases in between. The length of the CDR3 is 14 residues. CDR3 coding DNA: TGCGCCAGCAGCCAACCAGGAGGTAGGCGCGGCTACACCTTC. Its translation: CASSQPGGRRGYTF.

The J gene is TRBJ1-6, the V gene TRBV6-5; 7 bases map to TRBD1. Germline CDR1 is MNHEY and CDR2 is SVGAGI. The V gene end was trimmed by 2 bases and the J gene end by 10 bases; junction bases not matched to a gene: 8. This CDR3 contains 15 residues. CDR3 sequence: CASSYPQGKGSPLHF. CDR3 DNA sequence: TGTGCCAGCAGTTACCCACAGGGGAAAGGATCACCCCTCCACTTT.

CDR3 amino acids: CASTLLAGNTGELFF. CDR3 coding DNA: TGTGCCAGCACCTTACTAGCGGGGAACACCGGGGAGCTGTTTTTT. The chain joins TRBV2 to TRBJ2-2; TRBD2 agrees at 9 bases. V was clipped by 7 bases and J by 1 base; unmatched bases: 4. CDR3 length: 15 amino acids. Germline CDR1 SNHLY, CDR2 FYNNEI.

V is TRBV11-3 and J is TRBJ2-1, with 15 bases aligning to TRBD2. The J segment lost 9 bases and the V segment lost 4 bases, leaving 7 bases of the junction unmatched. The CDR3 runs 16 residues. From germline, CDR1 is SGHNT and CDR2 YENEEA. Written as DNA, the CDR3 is TGTGCCAGCAGCTCTGGACTAGCGGGAGGGGTCGGTGAGCAGTTCTTC. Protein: CASSSGLAGGVGEQFF.

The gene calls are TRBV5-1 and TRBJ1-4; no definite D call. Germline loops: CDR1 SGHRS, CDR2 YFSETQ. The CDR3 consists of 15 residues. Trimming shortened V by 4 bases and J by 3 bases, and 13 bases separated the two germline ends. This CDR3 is CASSPYGSANEKLFF. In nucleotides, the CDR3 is TGCGCCAGCAGCCCGTACGGGTCTGCTAATGAAAAACTGTTTTTT.

The CDR3 DNA reads TGTGCCAGCAGCGTATCACAGGGAAGCACAGATACGCAGTATTTT. Translating it yields CASSVSQGSTDTQYF. The rearrangement links TRBV9 to TRBJ2-3; tentatively, D is TRBD1 (6 bases). Germline CDR1 and CDR2: SGDLS and YYNGEE. The CDR3 runs to 15 residues. Trimming took off 1 base at V and 0 bases at J, with 9 bases between the two ends.

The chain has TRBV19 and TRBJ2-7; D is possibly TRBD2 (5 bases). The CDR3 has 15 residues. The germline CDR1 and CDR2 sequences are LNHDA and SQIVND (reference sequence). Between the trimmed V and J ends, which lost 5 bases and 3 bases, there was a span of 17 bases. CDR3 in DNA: TGTGCCAGTAGTTACTCGGCGGGCGTGAACTACGAGCAGTACTTC. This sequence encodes CASSYSAGVNYEQYF.

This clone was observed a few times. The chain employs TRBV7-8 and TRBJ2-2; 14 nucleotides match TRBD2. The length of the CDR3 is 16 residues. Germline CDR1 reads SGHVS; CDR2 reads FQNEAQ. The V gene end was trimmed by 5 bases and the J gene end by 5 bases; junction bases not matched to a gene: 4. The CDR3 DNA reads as TGTGCCAGCAGCCCGGGACTAGCGGGGGTAACCGGGGAGCTGTTTTTT. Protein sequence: CASSPGLAGVTGELFF. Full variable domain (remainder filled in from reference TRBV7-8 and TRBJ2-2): GAGVSQSPRYKVAKRGQDVALRCDPISGHVSLFWYQQALGQGPEFLTYFQNEAQLDKSGLPSDRFFAERPEGSVSTLKIQRTQQEDSAVYLCASSPGLAGVTGELFFGEGSRLTVL.

The CDR3 coding sequence is TGTGCCAGCAGACAGGGGGCGATCTACGAGCAGTACTTC. Translating gives CASRQGAIYEQYF. The chain uses TRBV25-1 and TRBJ2-7; 9 nucleotides line up with TRBD1. V lost 6 bases to trimming and J lost 3 bases; unmatched junction nucleotides: 3. The CDR3 is made up of 13 amino acids. CDR1 is MGHDK and CDR2 is SYGVNS in the germline V gene.

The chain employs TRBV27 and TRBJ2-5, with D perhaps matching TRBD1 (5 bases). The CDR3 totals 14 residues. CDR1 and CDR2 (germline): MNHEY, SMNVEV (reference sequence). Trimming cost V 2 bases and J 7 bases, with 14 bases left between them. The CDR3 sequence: CASSLVRTRGTQYF. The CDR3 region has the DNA TGTGCCAGCAGTTTAGTCAGGACAAGGGGGACCCAGTACTTC.

In DNA, the CDR3 is TGTGCCAGCAGCATCCCCTTCAGGGGGCACGAGCAGTACTTC. It codes for CASSIPFRGHEQYF. The chain has TRBV11-3 and TRBJ2-7; 8 bases map to TRBD1. The CDR3 covers 14 residues. J lost 5 bases, V lost 5 bases, and 8 bases had no gene match. Germline-derived CDR1 and CDR2 are SGHNT and YENEEA. Filled out from reference TRBV11-3 and TRBJ2-7, the complete variable domain reads EAGVVQSPRYKIIEKKQPVAFWCNPISGHNTLYWYLQNLGQGPELLIRYENEEAVDDSQLPKDRFSAERLKGVDSTLKIQPAELGDSAVYLCASSIPFRGHEQYFGPGTRLTVT.

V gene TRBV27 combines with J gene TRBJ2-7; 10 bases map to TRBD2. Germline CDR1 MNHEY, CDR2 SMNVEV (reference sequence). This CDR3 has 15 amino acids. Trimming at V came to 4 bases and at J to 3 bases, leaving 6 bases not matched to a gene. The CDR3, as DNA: TGTGCCAGCAGTTCGGTGACTAGCGGGTTCTACGAGCAGTACTTC. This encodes CASSSVTSGFYEQYF.

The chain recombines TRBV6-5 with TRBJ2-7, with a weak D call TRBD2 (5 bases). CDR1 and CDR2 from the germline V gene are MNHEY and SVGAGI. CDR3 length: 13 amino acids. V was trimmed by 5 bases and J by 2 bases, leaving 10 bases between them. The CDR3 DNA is TGTGCCAGCAGTAGGACGGGGACCTACGAGCAGTACTTC. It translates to CASSRTGTYEQYF.

The DNA of the CDR3 is TGTGCCAGCAGCCAAGGCCGACAGGGACGAGCTTTCTTT. It is translated as CASSQGRQGRAFF. V is TRBV14 and J is TRBJ1-1, with 7 bases fitting TRBD1. V trimming: 1 base; J trimming: 10 bases; junction bases outside the gene matches: 6. CDR1 and CDR2 (germline): SGHDN, FVKESK. The CDR3 is 13 amino acids.

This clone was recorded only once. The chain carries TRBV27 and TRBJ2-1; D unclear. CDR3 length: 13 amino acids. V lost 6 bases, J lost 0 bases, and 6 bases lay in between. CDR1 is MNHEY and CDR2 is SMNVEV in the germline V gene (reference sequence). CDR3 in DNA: TGTGCCAGCAGGCCTAGCTCCTACAATGAGCAGTTCTTC. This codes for CASRPSSYNEQFF.

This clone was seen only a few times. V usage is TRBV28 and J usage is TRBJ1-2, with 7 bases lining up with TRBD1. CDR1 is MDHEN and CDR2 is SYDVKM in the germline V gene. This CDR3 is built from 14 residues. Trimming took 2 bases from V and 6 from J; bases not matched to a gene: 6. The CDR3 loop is CASSLTTGLHGYTF. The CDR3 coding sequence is TGTGCCAGCAGTTTAACGACAGGGCTGCATGGCTACACCTTC.

Here the CDR3 reads CASSKFSKGQGHGYTF. In nucleotides, the CDR3 is TGTGCCAGCAGCAAATTCTCAAAGGGACAGGGCCATGGCTACACCTTC. The V and J genes are TRBV21-1 and TRBJ1-2; no DNA check was done on the table's D call, TRBD1. TRBV21-1 is annotated as a pseudogene. This CDR3 contains 16 residues.